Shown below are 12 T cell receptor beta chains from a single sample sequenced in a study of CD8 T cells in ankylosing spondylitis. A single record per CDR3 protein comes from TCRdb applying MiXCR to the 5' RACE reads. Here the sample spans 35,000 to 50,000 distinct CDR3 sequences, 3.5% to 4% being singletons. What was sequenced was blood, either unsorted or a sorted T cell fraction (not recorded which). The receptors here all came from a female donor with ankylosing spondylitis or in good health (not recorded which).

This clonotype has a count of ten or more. CDR3: CASSASLAKNIQYF. CDR3 nucleotide sequence: TGTGCCAGCAGCGCTTCTCTAGCCAAAAACATTCAGTACTTC. This chain connects TRBV9 to TRBJ2-4; D not certain. The germline CDR1 and CDR2 sequences are SGDLS and YYNGEE. This CDR3 has 14 amino acids. V lost 3 bases and J 0 bases, leaving 7 bases between the germline ends.

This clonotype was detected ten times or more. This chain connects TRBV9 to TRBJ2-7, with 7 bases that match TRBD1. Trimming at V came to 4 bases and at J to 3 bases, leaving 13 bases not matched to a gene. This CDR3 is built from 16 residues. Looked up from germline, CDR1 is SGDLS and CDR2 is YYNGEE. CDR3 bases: TGTGCCAGCAGCCCAGACAGGGCCGGATCCCTCTACGAGCAGTACTTC. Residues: CASSPDRAGSLYEQYF.

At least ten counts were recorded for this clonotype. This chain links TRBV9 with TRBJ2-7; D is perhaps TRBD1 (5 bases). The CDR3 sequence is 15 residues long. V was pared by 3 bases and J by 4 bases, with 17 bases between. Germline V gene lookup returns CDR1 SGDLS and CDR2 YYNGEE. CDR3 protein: CASSALQGPGYEQYF. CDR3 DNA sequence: TGTGCCAGCAGCGCCTTACAAGGCCCAGGGTACGAGCAGTACTTC.

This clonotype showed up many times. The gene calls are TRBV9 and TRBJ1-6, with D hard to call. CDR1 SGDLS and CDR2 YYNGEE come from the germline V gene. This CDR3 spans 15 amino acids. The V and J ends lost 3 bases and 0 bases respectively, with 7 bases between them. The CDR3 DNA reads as TGTGCCAGCAGCGAGGGTGGCTCCTATAATTCACCCCTCCACTTT. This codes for CASSEGGSYNSPLHF.

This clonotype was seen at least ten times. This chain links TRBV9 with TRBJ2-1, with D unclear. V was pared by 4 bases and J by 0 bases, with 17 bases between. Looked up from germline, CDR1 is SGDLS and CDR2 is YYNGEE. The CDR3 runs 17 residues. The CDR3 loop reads CASSPHLGASSYNEQFF. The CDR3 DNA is TGTGCCAGCAGCCCACATCTCGGAGCGAGCTCCTACAATGAGCAGTTCTTC.

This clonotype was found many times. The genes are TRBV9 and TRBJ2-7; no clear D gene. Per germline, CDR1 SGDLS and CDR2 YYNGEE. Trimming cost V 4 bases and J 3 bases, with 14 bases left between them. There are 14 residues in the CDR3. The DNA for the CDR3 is TGTGCCAGCAGCATCACCCCGGGCTTCTACGAGCAGTACTTC. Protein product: CASSITPGFYEQYF.

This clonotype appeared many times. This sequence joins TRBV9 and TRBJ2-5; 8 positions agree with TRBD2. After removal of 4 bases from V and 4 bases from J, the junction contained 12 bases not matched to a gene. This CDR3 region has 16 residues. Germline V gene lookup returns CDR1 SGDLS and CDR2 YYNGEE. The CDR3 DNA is TGTGCCAGCAGCCCCACTGATGCGGGGGGCAGAGAGACCCAGTACTTC. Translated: CASSPTDAGGRETQYF.

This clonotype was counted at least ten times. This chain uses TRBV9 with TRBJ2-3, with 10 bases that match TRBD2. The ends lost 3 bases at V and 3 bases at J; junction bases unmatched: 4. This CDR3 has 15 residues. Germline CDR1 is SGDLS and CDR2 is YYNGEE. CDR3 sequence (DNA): TGTGCCAGCAGCGCAATGACTAGCGGGACAGATACGCAGTATTTT. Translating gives CASSAMTSGTDTQYF.

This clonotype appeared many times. The CDR3 coding sequence is TGTGCCAGCAGCGCAGATCCGGGACTAGCGGGGGCGTCCGGGACCCAGTACTTC. Translated, it gives CASSADPGLAGASGTQYF. The chain uses TRBV9 and TRBJ2-5, with 14 positions matching TRBD2. This CDR3 region has 18 residues. V shed 3 bases, J shed 7 bases, and the junction held 14 bases outside the gene matches. CDR1 and CDR2 (germline): SGDLS, YYNGEE.

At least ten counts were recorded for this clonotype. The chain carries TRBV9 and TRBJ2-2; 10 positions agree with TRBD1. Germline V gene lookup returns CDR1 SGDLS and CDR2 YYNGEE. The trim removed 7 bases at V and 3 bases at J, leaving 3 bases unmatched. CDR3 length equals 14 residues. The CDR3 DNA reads TGTGCCAGCGGGGACAGGGGTCACACCGGGGAGCTGTTTTTT. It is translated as CASGDRGHTGELFF.

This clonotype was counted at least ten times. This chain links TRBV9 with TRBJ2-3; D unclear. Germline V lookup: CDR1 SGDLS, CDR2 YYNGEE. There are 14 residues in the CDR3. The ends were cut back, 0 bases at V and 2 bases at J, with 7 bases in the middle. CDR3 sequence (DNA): TGTGCCAGCAGCGTAGATCCAGCCACAGATACGCAGTATTTT. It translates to CASSVDPATDTQYF.

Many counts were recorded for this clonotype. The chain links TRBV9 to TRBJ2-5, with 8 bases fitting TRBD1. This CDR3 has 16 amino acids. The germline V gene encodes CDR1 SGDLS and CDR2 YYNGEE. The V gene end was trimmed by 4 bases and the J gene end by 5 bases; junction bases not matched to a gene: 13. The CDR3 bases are TGTGCCAGCAGCCCCCCGAGGACAGGGCGGAGGGAGACCCAGTACTTC. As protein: CASSPPRTGRRETQYF.